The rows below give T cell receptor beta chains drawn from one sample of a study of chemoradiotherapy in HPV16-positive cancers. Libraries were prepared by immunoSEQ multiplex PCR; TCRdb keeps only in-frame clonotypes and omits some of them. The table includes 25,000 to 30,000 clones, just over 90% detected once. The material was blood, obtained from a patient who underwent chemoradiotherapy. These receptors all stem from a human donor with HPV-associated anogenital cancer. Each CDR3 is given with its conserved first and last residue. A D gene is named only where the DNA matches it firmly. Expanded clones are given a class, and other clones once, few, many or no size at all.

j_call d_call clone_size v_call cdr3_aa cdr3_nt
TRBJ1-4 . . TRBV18 CASSPQGQLATNEKLFF TGTGCCAGCTCACCCCAGGGACAACTTGCAACTAATGAAAAACTGTTTTTT
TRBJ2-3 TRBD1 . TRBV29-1 CSVPRGLGSTDTQYF TGCAGCGTTCCCAGGGGGTTGGGGAGCACAGATACGCAGTATTTT
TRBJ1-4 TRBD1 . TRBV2 CASSQTGQGGEKLFF TGTGCCAGCAGCCAAACGGGACAGGGAGGTGAAAAACTGTTTTTT
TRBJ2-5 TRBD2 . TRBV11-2 CASSLDGGEETQYF TGTGCCAGCAGCTTAGATGGGGGGGAAGAGACCCAGTACTTC
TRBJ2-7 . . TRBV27 CASSLEGSSYEQYF TGTGCCAGCAGTCTGGAGGGCAGCTCCTACGAGCAGTACTTC
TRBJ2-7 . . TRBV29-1 CSVEVPGLGVYEQYF TGCAGCGTTGAAGTGCCGGGACTGGGGGTATACGAGCAGTACTTC
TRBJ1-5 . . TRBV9 CASSVDYIRPQHF TGTGCCAGCAGCGTAGACTACATCAGGCCCCAGCATTTT
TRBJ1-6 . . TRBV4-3 CASSLWLGGSPLHF TGCGCCAGCAGCCTCTGGCTGGGGGGTTCACCCCTCCACTTT
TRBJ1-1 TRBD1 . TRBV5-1 CASSLGSDRVTEAFF TGCGCCAGCAGCTTGGGAAGCGACAGGGTTACTGAAGCTTTCTTT
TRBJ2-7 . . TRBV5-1 CASSWTGQSYEQYF TGCGCCAGCAGCTGGACGGGACAATCCTACGAGCAGTACTTC
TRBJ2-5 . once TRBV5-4 CASSPRTGETQYF TGTGCCAGCAGCCCCCGGACTGGGGAGACCCAGTACTTC
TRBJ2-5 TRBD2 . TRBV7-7 CASSLWTSGNQETQYF TGTGCTAGCAGCTTGTGGACTAGCGGAAACCAGGAGACCCAGTACTTC
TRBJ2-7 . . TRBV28 CASSGGYEQYF TGTGCCAGCAGTGGGGGGTACGAGCAGTACTTC
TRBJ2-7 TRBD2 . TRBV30 CAWSLRLAGLYEQYF TGTGCCTGGAGTCTACGACTAGCGGGACTCTACGAGCAGTACTTC
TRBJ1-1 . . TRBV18 CASSPPTDYTEAFF TGTGCCAGCTCACCACCAACGGACTACACTGAAGCTTTCTTT
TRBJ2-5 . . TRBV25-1 CASSEATLRETQYF TGTGCCAGCAGTGAAGCTACACTGCGAGAGACCCAGTACTTC
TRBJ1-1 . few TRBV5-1 CASGPEKNTEAFF TGCGCCAGCGGTCCCGAGAAGAACACTGAAGCTTTCTTT
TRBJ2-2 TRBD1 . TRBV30 CAWRQGAVYRELFF TGTGCCTGGCGACAGGGGGCCGTTTACCGGGAGCTGTTTTTT
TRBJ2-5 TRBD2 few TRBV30 CAWSGDYKQETQYF TGTGCCTGGAGTGGGGACTACAAACAAGAGACCCAGTACTTC
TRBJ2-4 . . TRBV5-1 CASSPTIAKNIQYF TGCGCCAGCAGCCCCACCATAGCCAAAAACATTCAGTACTTC
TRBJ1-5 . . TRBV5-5 CASSPRNSRARNLPQHF TGTGCCAGCAGCCCCAGAAATTCCCGGGCCAGGAATTTGCCCCAGCATTTT
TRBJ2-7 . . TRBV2 CASSGLEQYF TGTGCCAGCAGTGGGCTCGAGCAGTACTTC
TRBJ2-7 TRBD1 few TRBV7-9 CASSPDRDEQYF TGTGCCAGCAGCCCAGACAGGGACGAGCAGTACTTC
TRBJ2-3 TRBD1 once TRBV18 CASSPPGQTFTDTQYF TGTGCCAGCTCACCCCCGGGACAGACTTTCACAGATACGCAGTATTTT
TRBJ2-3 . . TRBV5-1 CASSLEAVSTDTQYF TGCGCCAGCAGCTTGGAGGCAGTTAGCACAGATACGCAGTATTTT
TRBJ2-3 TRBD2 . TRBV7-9 CASSLQGYVWRGVTDTQYF TGTGCCAGCAGCCTGCAGGGGTACGTCTGGCGGGGGGTCACAGATACGCAGTATTTT
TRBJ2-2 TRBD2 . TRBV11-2 CASSFVSGRDTGELFF TGTGCCAGCAGCTTCGTTAGCGGGAGGGACACCGGGGAGCTGTTTTTT
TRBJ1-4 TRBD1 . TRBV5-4 CASSTGTGGEEYEKLFF TGTGCCAGCAGCACAGGGACAGGGGGCGAAGAATATGAAAAACTGTTTTTT
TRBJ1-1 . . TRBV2 CASSNEGGNTEAFF TGTGCCAGCAGTAATGAGGGGGGGAACACTGAAGCTTTCTTT
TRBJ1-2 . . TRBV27 CASSSRLGGYTF TGTGCCAGCAGTAGCAGATTAGGGGGCTACACCTTC
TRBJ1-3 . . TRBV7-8 CASSFRDYGNTIYF TGTGCCAGCAGCTTCCGGGACTATGGAAACACCATATATTTT